This entry lists 30 T cell receptor beta chains sequenced from one sample in a study of regulatory T cells in long-lasting Graves disease. Researchers made the TCR library from RNA that was extracted from PBMCs. TCRdb reanalysed the reads using MiXCR and keeps one entry per CDR3 protein. The table includes about 670 distinct CDR3 sequences, 85% to 90% detected once. Source: peripheral blood mononuclear cells (PBMCs), taken with antithyroid drug treatment, in newly diagnosed or persistent Graves disease (not recorded which). These receptors were obtained from a woman aged 45-65 years with Graves disease.

This clonotype was observed once. This chain links TRBV5-1 with TRBJ2-3; D not resolved. Trimming removed 7 bases from V and 6 bases from J, with 6 bases in between. The germline V gene encodes CDR1 SGHRS and CDR2 YFSETQ. The CDR3 extends over 10 amino acids. The DNA of the CDR3 is TGCGCCAGCGGGCAGGATACGCAGTATTTT. Translated, it gives CASGQDTQYF.

V is TRBV12-3 or TRBV12-4 and J is TRBJ2-5; the match to TRBD2 covers 10 bases. CDR3 length: 15 residues. V trimming: 5 bases; J trimming: 3 bases; junction bases outside the gene matches: 6. CDR3 nucleotides: TGTGCCAGCAGTGATAGGACTAGCGGCAAAGAGACCCAGTACTTC. It translates to CASSDRTSGKETQYF.

The chain employs TRBV20-1 and TRBJ2-5, with 11 bases aligning to TRBD2. CDR1 is DFQATT and CDR2 is SNEGSKA in the germline V gene (reference sequence). The CDR3 has 18 residues. Losses at the gene ends were 6 bases for V and 0 bases for J; bases not matched to a gene: 15. The CDR3 here is CSAQTLAGGLSYQETQYF. CDR3 nucleotides: TGCAGTGCCCAAACGCTAGCGGGAGGTCTCTCATACCAAGAGACCCAGTACTTC.

The rearrangement joins TRBV9 to TRBJ2-3; the match to TRBD1 covers 8 bases. Trimming cost V 6 bases and J 1 base; bases outside gene matches: 10. The germline gives CDR1 SGDLS, CDR2 YYNGEE. There are 16 residues in the CDR3. CDR3 loop: CASTLGPRGRTDTQYF. CDR3 in DNA: TGTGCCAGCACTTTAGGCCCCAGGGGGCGCACAGATACGCAGTATTTT.

The chain is built from TRBV28 and TRBJ1-5; 8 bases are a match to TRBD1. There are 14 residues in the CDR3. Germline loops: CDR1 MDHEN, CDR2 SYDVKM. After removal of 3 bases from V and 7 bases from J, the junction contained 5 bases not matched to a gene. The CDR3 sequence is CASSFQGAGQPQHF. As DNA, the CDR3 is TGTGCCAGCAGTTTCCAGGGGGCCGGGCAGCCCCAGCATTTT.

This chain's CDR3 is CASSSSSGIVNTGELFF. The CDR3 DNA is TGTGCCAGCAGCTCAAGCAGCGGAATAGTGAACACCGGGGAGCTGTTTTTT. The genes are TRBV7-1 and TRBJ2-2; perhaps TRBD2 as D (5 bases). TRBV7-1 is an open reading frame, and its role is uncertain. The CDR3 has 17 residues. Trimming took 2 bases from V and 1 from J, leaving 14 bases between them.

The gene calls are TRBV12-3 or TRBV12-4 and TRBJ2-7; TRBD2 agrees at 7 bases. V shed 4 bases and J 2 bases; nucleotides not matched to a gene: 2. This CDR3 has 13 amino acids. CDR3 loop: CASSWGGPYEQYF. Here the CDR3 DNA reads TGTGCCAGCAGTTGGGGGGGACCCTACGAGCAGTACTTC.

The table lists this clonotype with a count of one. CDR3 protein: CASSLGLGTSLETQYF. CDR3 in DNA: TGTGCCAGCAGCTTAGGCCTCGGGACTAGCTTAGAGACCCAGTACTTC. The chain carries TRBV11-2 and TRBJ2-5; 9 nucleotides align to TRBD2. V shed 1 base and J 4 bases; nucleotides not matched to a gene: 7. CDR3 size: 16 residues. Germline V gives CDR1 SGHAT, CDR2 FQNNGV.

The chain combines TRBV11-1 with TRBJ1-2, with 9 positions matching TRBD1. V trimming: 5 bases; J trimming: 4 bases; junction bases outside the gene matches: 11. CDR3 length: 16 residues. Germline CDR1 is SGHAT and CDR2 is FQDESV (reference sequence). The CDR3 protein is CASSPSQGAVGYGYTF. In DNA form, the CDR3 reads TGTGCCAGCAGCCCCTCACAGGGGGCTGTTGGCTATGGCTACACCTTC.

This chain uses TRBV30 with TRBJ1-1, with D hard to call. The CDR3 loop spans 13 amino acids. Between the trimmed V and J ends, which lost 2 bases and 5 bases, there was a span of 12 bases. Germline V lookup: CDR1 GTSNPN, CDR2 SVGIG (reference sequence). DNA of the CDR3: TGTGCCTGGAGTCGGGGTGGTTCGACTGAAGCTTTCTTT. Protein product: CAWSRGGSTEAFF.

J is TRBJ1-1 and V is TRBV29-1, with a tentative D call TRBD1 (5 bases). Trimming stripped 0 bases from V and 6 bases from J, with 20 bases between. This CDR3 region has 16 residues. Germline V CDR1 and CDR2: SQVTM, ANQGSEA. The CDR3 nucleotides read TGCAGCGTTGAAGATGTAGATCGACGGGGGAGGCCTGAAGCTTTCTTT. Translating gives CSVEDVDRRGRPEAFF.

This chain uses TRBV7-9 with TRBJ2-6; 8 nucleotides line up with TRBD1. This CDR3 has 16 amino acids. J lost 1 base, V lost 4 bases, and 3 bases had no gene match. Per germline, CDR1 SEHNR and CDR2 FQNEAQ (reference sequence). The CDR3 nucleotides read TGTGCCAGCAGCTCATACAGGGGGTCTGGGGCCAACGTCCTGACTTTC. Translation gives CASSSYRGSGANVLTF.

By sample fraction, this clonotype is hyperexpanded (1% or more). The chain carries TRBV11-1 and TRBJ2-1, with 11 nucleotides matching TRBD2. V lost 2 bases and J lost 7; bases outside the gene matches: 13. From germline, CDR1 is SGHAT and CDR2 FQDESV (reference sequence). The CDR3 spans 18 residues. This chain's CDR3 is CASSLTSRPSGRPNEQFF. The CDR3, as DNA: TGTGCCAGCAGCTTAACCTCCCGGCCTAGCGGGAGGCCGAATGAGCAGTTCTTC.

This chain joins TRBV20-1 and TRBJ2-7, with D perhaps TRBD1 or TRBD2 (5 bases each). The CDR3 is 13 amino acids. Looked up from germline, CDR1 is DFQATT and CDR2 is SNEGSKA (reference sequence). The V end lost 1 base, the J end lost 2 bases, and 9 bases lay between the germline ends. CDR3 sequence: CSARGDGTYEQYF. In DNA, the CDR3 is TGCAGTGCTAGAGGGGACGGGACCTACGAGCAGTACTTC.

The J gene is TRBJ2-5, the V gene TRBV18, with D hard to call. This CDR3 contains 17 residues. The germline CDR1 and CDR2 sequences are KGHSH and LQKENI. V gave up 4 bases and J gave up 2 bases, with 20 bases separating them. The CDR3 DNA reads TGTGCCAGCTCACGTCCTCTCCAACTTAACGGACAAGAGACCCAGTACTTC. This gives the protein CASSRPLQLNGQETQYF.

This chain links TRBV7-2 with TRBJ2-2; 10 nucleotides line up with TRBD1. The CDR3 is 16 residues long. Germline values: CDR1 SGHTA, CDR2 FQGNSA. With V trimmed by 3 bases and J by 3 bases, 4 bases remained unmatched. CDR3 residues: CASSFGDRGYTGELFF. The CDR3 nucleotides are TGTGCCAGCAGCTTTGGGGACAGGGGATACACCGGGGAGCTGTTTTTT.

The gene calls are TRBV11-2 and TRBJ1-4; TRBD1 matches at 7 bases. CDR3 length: 14 amino acids. The V segment lost 5 bases and the J segment 3 bases; nucleotides outside the gene matches: 3. From germline, CDR1 is SGHAT and CDR2 FQNNGV. CDR3 sequence reads: CASSGDSSNEKLFF. DNA of the CDR3: TGTGCCAGCAGCGGGGACAGTTCTAATGAAAAACTGTTTTTT.

V gene TRBV6-1 combines with J gene TRBJ2-1; TRBD2 matches at 13 bases. There are 15 residues in the CDR3. Germline assignment: CDR1 MNHNS and CDR2 SASEGT. The V and J ends lost 4 bases and 7 bases, in that order; junction bases with no gene match: 4. The CDR3 sequence is CASSVLAGGPNEQFF. The CDR3 nucleotides read TGTGCCAGCAGTGTACTAGCGGGAGGGCCGAATGAGCAGTTCTTC.

The V and J genes are TRBV5-1 and TRBJ2-2; D is perhaps TRBD1 (6 bases). The CDR3 runs to 19 residues. The germline V and J ends were trimmed by 7 bases and 0 bases, with 25 bases remaining between them. Germline assignment: CDR1 SGHRS and CDR2 YFSETQ. CDR3 nucleotide sequence: TGCGCCAGCGCCGGGCCAGCAAACCTGGGGGCGGCGAACACCGGGGAGCTGTTTTTT. Residues: CASAGPANLGAANTGELFF.

The rearrangement links TRBV7-8 to TRBJ1-2; D is unclear. V lost 1 base and J 4 bases, leaving 10 bases between the germline ends. Germline assignment: CDR1 SGHVS and CDR2 FQNEAQ. The CDR3 extends over 14 amino acids. This CDR3 is CASSLEGSVYGYTF. The CDR3, as DNA: TGTGCCAGCAGCTTAGAGGGCAGCGTCTATGGCTACACCTTC.

This clonotype was seen once. The genes are TRBV3-1 and TRBJ2-5; 7 bases agree with TRBD1. This CDR3 has 14 residues. J gave up 2 bases and V 4 bases, and 4 bases lay outside the gene matches. Germline CDR1 is LGHDT and CDR2 is YNNKEL (reference sequence). The CDR3 reads CASSLTGAQETQYF. In nucleotides, the CDR3 is TGTGCCAGCAGCCTTACAGGGGCACAAGAGACCCAGTACTTC.

The rearrangement joins TRBV21-1 to TRBJ2-7; TRBD1 reflects the table's D call only, with no check against the DNA. TRBV21-1 is listed as a pseudogene. The CDR3 sequence is 13 residues long. Here the CDR3 reads CASSNCWGVEQYF. DNA of the CDR3: TGTGCCAGCAGCAATTGTTGGGGGGTCGAGCAGTACTTC.

The V gene is TRBV28, the J gene TRBJ2-4, with 7 bases identical to TRBD1. The germline CDR1 and CDR2 sequences are MDHEN and SYDVKM. The CDR3 runs to 14 residues. V lost 2 bases, J lost 7 bases, and 5 bases stayed unmatched. CDR3 nucleotide sequence: TGTGCCAGCAGTTTAGGGTTACAGGGGAACATTCAGTACTTC. Residues: CASSLGLQGNIQYF.

This chain uses TRBV6-2 or TRBV6-3 with TRBJ2-7; 10 nucleotides line up with TRBD1. Germline loops: CDR1 MNHEY, CDR2 SVGEGT. The V and J ends lost 1 base and 3 bases, in that order; junction bases with no gene match: 3. This CDR3 is 15 amino acids long. This CDR3 reads CASSYFGQGGYEQYF. CDR3 sequence (DNA): TGTGCCAGCAGTTACTTTGGACAGGGGGGCTACGAGCAGTACTTC.

J is TRBJ2-1 and V is TRBV5-1; unclear D gene. V lost 1 base, J lost 0 bases, and 8 bases lay in between. CDR3 length: 15 residues. CDR1 is SGHRS, CDR2 YFSETQ, per germline. CDR3: CASSLPTSSYNEQFF. The CDR3 DNA sequence: TGCGCCAGCAGCTTGCCTACCAGCTCCTACAATGAGCAGTTCTTC.

The rearrangement uses TRBV19 and TRBJ1-5; D ambiguous. V gave up 6 bases and J gave up 3 bases, with 15 bases separating them. CDR1 is LNHDA, CDR2 SQIVND, per germline (reference sequence). The CDR3 length is 15 residues. Here the CDR3 DNA reads TGTGCCAGTAGGTTTCAAGGGAACGTCAATCAGCCCCAGCATTTT. This sequence encodes CASRFQGNVNQPQHF.

V is TRBV19 and J is TRBJ1-5; TRBD1 matches 8 bases. CDR3 length: 16 amino acids. Germline lookup yields CDR1 LNHDA and CDR2 SQIVND (reference sequence). Trimming cost V 4 bases and J 6 bases; bases outside gene matches: 11. The CDR3 DNA follows: TGTGCCAGTAGTACAGTATCAGGGGGCTTGGGTCAGCCCCAGCATTTT. Protein: CASSTVSGGLGQPQHF. The whole variable domain, filled in from reference TRBV19 and TRBJ1-5, reads DGGITQSPKYLFRKEGQNVTLSCEQNLNHDAMYWYRQDPGQGLRLIYYSQIVNDFQKGDIAEGYSVSREKKESFPLTVTSAQKNPTAFYLCASSTVSGGLGQPQHFGDGTRLSIL.

The rearrangement joins TRBV6-2 or TRBV6-3 to TRBJ2-1, with D perhaps matching TRBD1 (5 bases). The germline V gene encodes CDR1 MNHEY and CDR2 SVGEGT. Trimming cost V 2 bases and J 1 base, with 9 bases left between them. The CDR3 runs to 15 residues. Here the CDR3 DNA reads TGTGCCAGCAGTTACGATCAGGGATCCTACAATGAGCAGTTCTTC. This encodes CASSYDQGSYNEQFF.

The gene calls are TRBV11-2 and TRBJ1-1; TRBD1 might be the D (5 bases). Per the germline V gene, CDR1 is SGHAT and CDR2 is FQNNGV. This CDR3 has 12 amino acids. V was cut by 3 bases and J by 11 bases, with 13 bases left in between. CDR3 amino acids: CASSLGSGRAFF. CDR3 sequence (DNA): TGTGCCAGCAGCTTGGGGTCAGGGAGGGCTTTCTTT.

CDR3 protein: CASRVGTRGGYTF. The CDR3 coding sequence is TGTGCCAGCAGGGTGGGGACAAGAGGGGGCTACACCTTC. V is TRBV28 and J is TRBJ1-2; D possibly corresponds to TRBD1 (6 bases). V dropped 6 bases and J dropped 8 bases, with 16 bases sitting between them. This CDR3 contains 13 residues. Germline-derived CDR1 and CDR2 are MDHEN and SYDVKM.